This T cell receptor (beta chain) was sequenced in a study of blood T cell repertoires in COVID-19. Study-level background: Sites across the United States, Italy and Spain contributed samples from acute and convalescent COVID-19. PBMCs, B-cell-depleted T cells, or T cells provided the cDNA or gDNA that made up the material.

Categorization into cohorts depended on clinical history that participants reported. Sequencing used immunoSEQ multiplex PCR; TCRdb keeps in-frame clones, though not all of them. The sample includes about 400,000 clones, 88% of them seen just once. J was trimmed by 12 bases and V by 0 bases; bases with no gene match: 10. This CDR3 comprises 15 residues. CDR1 SGHNT and CDR2 YYREEE come from the germline V gene (reference sequence). The specimen was PBMCs or T cells enriched from blood (not recorded which). This clonotype was sampled from a woman in her thirties or forties with acute COVID-19. J is TRBJ2-1 and V is TRBV5-4; 9 nucleotides match TRBD2. DNA of the CDR3: TGTGCCAGCAGCTTGGCCATGGCGGGGGGGCCGGCGCAGTTCTTC. This translates into CASSLAMAGGPAQFF.